Listed below are T cell receptor beta chains from one sample, sequenced in a study of T cell responses to AZD1222 COVID-19 vaccine. The protocol was immunoSEQ multiplex PCR, while the TCRdb copy is restricted to in-frame clones and leaves out a portion. This table has about 94,000 clones, 85% appearing once. Source: peripheral blood, taken 28 days after the second AZD1222 dose. The receptors originated from an adult who received the AZD1222 COVID-19 vaccine. Each CDR3 is given with its conserved first and last residue. D genes are given only for firm matches. Clone size is not always given. Where it is, it says once, few, many or a class for expanded clones.

D gene	CDR3 length	J gene	clone size	V gene	CDR3 DNA	CDR3 protein
.	12	TRBJ1-1	.	TRBV7-9	TGTGCCAGCAGCTTAGGGCCGGAGAGCGCCTTCTTT	CASSLGPESAFF
.	15	TRBJ1-2	once	TRBV4-1	TGCGCCAGCAGCCAAGATGGGACCGTGTTCTATGGCTACACCTTC	CASSQDGTVFYGYTF
.	13	TRBJ1-2	.	TRBV5-1	TGCGCCAGCAGTGGGTCCGGGGACGATGGCTACACCTTC	CASSGSGDDGYTF
TRBD2	16	TRBJ2-3	.	TRBV9	TGTGCCAGCAGCGTAGGTACTAGCGGATACACAGATACGCAGTATTTT	CASSVGTSGYTDTQYF
.	16	TRBJ1-1	.	TRBV30	TGTGCCTGGAGGGGGTGGACGGTCAACCAGGGCACTGAAGCTTTCTTT	CAWRGWTVNQGTEAFF
TRBD2	20	TRBJ2-3	.	TRBV5-1	TGCGCCAGCAGCGCCACCGGGACTAGCGGGAGTGTGGGCGAGACAGATACGCAGTATTTT	CASSATGTSGSVGETDTQYF
.	14	TRBJ2-7	once	TRBV5-6	TGTGCCAGCAGCTTGGGTTCAGGACTCGACGAGCAGTACTTC	CASSLGSGLDEQYF
.	11	TRBJ2-7	.	TRBV20-1	TGCAGTGCTCTGGTACTAGAATCGCAGTACTTC	CSALVLESQYF
.	13	TRBJ1-5	few	TRBV12-3/TRBV12-4	TGTGCCAGCAGTGGGGGGGGCAATCAGCCCCAGCATTTT	CASSGGGNQPQHF
.	15	TRBJ2-5	.	TRBV3-1/TRBV3-2	TGTGCCAGCAGCCCTACACTGGGCCCCCAAGAGACCCAGTACTTC	CASSPTLGPQETQYF
.	13	TRBJ2-5	.	TRBV2	TGTGCCAGCCAGAGTTCGAAGTTCGAGACCCAGTACTTC	CASQSSKFETQYF
.	13	TRBJ2-3	.	TRBV12-3/TRBV12-4	TGTGCCAGCAGTTTGTGGGTAGATGTTACGCAGTATTTT	CASSLWVDVTQYF
TRBD1	15	TRBJ1-6	.	TRBV18	TGTGCCAGCTCACAGGGGGCGGGCGATAATTCACCCCTCCACTTT	CASSQGAGDNSPLHF
TRBD2	16	TRBJ2-2	.	TRBV27	TGTGCCAGCAGTATCCGAGCGGGAGGGCCCTTCGGGGAGCTGTTTTTT	CASSIRAGGPFGELFF
.	12	TRBJ2-5	.	TRBV28	TGTGCCAGCAAACCTCAGGAAGAGACCCAGTACTTC	CASKPQEETQYF
.	16	TRBJ2-1	.	TRBV24-1	TGTGCCACCAGTGACCCGGAGGGCCCGGGCTTAAATGAGCAGTTCTTC	CATSDPEGPGLNEQFF
.	15	TRBJ1-3	.	TRBV7-2	TGTGCCAGCAGCTTAGGACCCGGCTCTGGAAACACCATATATTTT	CASSLGPGSGNTIYF
.	13	TRBJ1-2	.	TRBV5-1	TGCGCCAGCAGCTTCAAGGAAATCTATGGCTACACCTTC	CASSFKEIYGYTF
.	15	TRBJ1-4	.	TRBV7-6	TGTGCCAGCAGCCGAGTGACCAGTACCACTGAAAAACTGTTTTTT	CASSRVTSTTEKLFF
TRBD1	14	TRBJ1-6	.	TRBV2	TGTGCCAGCAGTGTGGGACAGGGGTACTCACCCCTCCACTTT	CASSVGQGYSPLHF
.	13	TRBJ1-1	.	TRBV5-1	TGCGCCAGCAGCTTAAACGGCCAAACTGAAGCTTTCTTT	CASSLNGQTEAFF
.	15	TRBJ1-3	.	TRBV6-5	TGTGCCAGCAGTTCCCCAGGGAGTGCTGGAAACACCATATATTTT	CASSSPGSAGNTIYF
.	16	TRBJ2-1	.	TRBV6-2/TRBV6-3	TGTGCCAGCAGTTACTCGTCACGGGGGGCATACAATGAGCAGTTCTTC	CASSYSSRGAYNEQFF
.	13	TRBJ2-3	.	TRBV7-2	TGTGCCAGCAGCTTAGAGGGTCCAGATACGCAGTATTTT	CASSLEGPDTQYF
.	13	TRBJ2-5	.	TRBV7-8	TGTGCCAGCAGCTTGGGGCAGAGAGAGACCCAGTACTTC	CASSLGQRETQYF
.	14	TRBJ2-2	.	TRBV4-1	TGCGCCAGCAGCCTCAGCGTCGACACCGGGGAGCTGTTTTTT	CASSLSVDTGELFF
TRBD1	16	TRBJ1-2	.	TRBV6-5	TGTGCCAGCAGTTACGAGGGGGCCCCAGCTAACTATGGCTACACCTTC	CASSYEGAPANYGYTF
TRBD1	17	TRBJ2-2	.	TRBV28	TGTGCCAGCAGGAATCCCCCGGGACAGGGTTACACCGGGGAGCTGTTTTTT	CASRNPPGQGYTGELFF
.	16	TRBJ2-1	.	TRBV19	TGTGCCAGTAGTATAGATCTTGGCAGGGGGGGGAATGAGCAGTTCTTC	CASSIDLGRGGNEQFF
TRBD1	16	TRBJ1-1	.	TRBV27	TGTGCCAGCAGTATAACAGGGGCCACCTCTAGAACTGAAGCTTTCTTT	CASSITGATSRTEAFF
TRBD2	16	TRBJ2-1	.	TRBV25-1	TGTGCCAGCAGTGAAGAGGCGGGAGGGCCCTGGAATGAGCAGTTCTTC	CASSEEAGGPWNEQFF
.	12	TRBJ1-5	.	TRBV24-1	TGTGCCACCAGTGATTCGTCTCAGCCCCAGCATTTT	CATSDSSQPQHF
.	13	TRBJ1-1	.	TRBV3-1/TRBV3-2	TGTGCCAGCAGGGGCCCAATGAACACTGAAGCTTTCTTT	CASRGPMNTEAFF
.	12	TRBJ2-7	.	TRBV28	TGTGCCAGCAGTTCCCCTGCCTACGAGCAGTACTTC	CASSSPAYEQYF
.	16	TRBJ2-1	.	TRBV7-9	TGTGCCAGCAGTCCCCTTTCGACAGAACGCTACAATGAGCAGTTCTTC	CASSPLSTERYNEQFF
TRBD2	16	TRBJ2-3	once	TRBV28	TGTGCCAGCAGTTTAGCCGGGGGGGGAAGGACAGATACGCAGTATTTT	CASSLAGGGRTDTQYF
TRBD1	19	TRBJ1-5	once	TRBV27	TGTGCCAGCAGCCCCCAAGGACAGGGGGCGGGAGGGAGCAATCAGCCCCAGCATTTT	CASSPQGQGAGGSNQPQHF
.	20	TRBJ1-3	.	TRBV23-1	TGCGCCAGCAGTCACACATTCGGCGGCAGCCACCCGAACTCTGGAAACACCATATATTTT	CASSHTFGGSHPNSGNTIYF
TRBD1	15	TRBJ2-5	.	TRBV10-2	TGCGCCAGCCGCCGACAGGGGCTCTACCAAGAGACCCAGTACTTC	CASRRQGLYQETQYF
.	14	TRBJ1-2	.	TRBV5-4	TGTGCCAGCAGCTTGGAGGTCAGGGACTATGGCTACACCTTC	CASSLEVRDYGYTF
.	15	TRBJ1-4	.	TRBV27	TGTGCCAGCAGTTTATCTTGGGTGGTTAATGAAAAACTGTTTTTT	CASSLSWVVNEKLFF
TRBD2	14	TRBJ2-1	.	TRBV15	TGTGCCACCAGACTAGCGGGTATAATTAATGAGCAGTTCTTC	CATRLAGIINEQFF
.	13	TRBJ2-5	.	TRBV6-4	TGTGCCAGCAGTGGGGAAGCGAGCGGGACCCAGTACTTC	CASSGEASGTQYF
TRBD2	15	TRBJ2-7	.	TRBV6-6	TGTGCCAGCAGTTACTCGACTACTAGCGCCTACGAGCAGTACTTC	CASSYSTTSAYEQYF
.	16	TRBJ1-4	.	TRBV16	TGTGCCAGCAGCCGACCCCCCGGGGCCGGTAATGAAAAACTGTTTTTT	CASSRPPGAGNEKLFF